This is a list of T cell receptor beta chains from one sample in a study of blood T cell repertoires in COVID-19. Libraries were prepared by immunoSEQ multiplex PCR; TCRdb keeps only in-frame clonotypes and omits some of them. The repertoire holds about 230,000 clones, with around 83% as singletons. The specimen was peripheral blood. The origin of the receptors is a woman in her thirties or forties who had recovered from COVID-19. The CDR3 runs from the conserved cysteine through the conserved F or W. D genes are given only for firm matches. Size values are once, few and many counts, or a class for expanded clones, and some rows have none.

CDR3 DNA	CDR3 protein	clone size	V gene	J gene	D gene
TGTGCCATCAGTGAGTTAACCTACGAGCAGTACTTC	CAISELTYEQYF	-	TRBV10-3	TRBJ2-7	-
TGTGCCAGCAGCTCAAAAAAACTAGCGGGGGCGTACAATGAGCAGTTCTTC	CASSSKKLAGAYNEQFF	-	TRBV5-4	TRBJ2-1	TRBD2
TGTGCCAGCAGCCCCGACAGGGGGGGAGAGACCCAGTACTTC	CASSPDRGGETQYF	-	TRBV7-2	TRBJ2-5	TRBD1
TGTGCCAGCAGCTTAGATGGCGGGCGGCCTGAAGCTTTCTTT	CASSLDGGRPEAFF	-	TRBV7-2	TRBJ1-1	-
TGTGCCAGCAGCTTTTCCGGGACAGGGGCCTACGAGCAGTACTTC	CASSFSGTGAYEQYF	few	TRBV7-2	TRBJ2-7	TRBD1
TGTGCCAGCAGTGATCGGGCAACGGGGTATGGCTACACCTTC	CASSDRATGYGYTF	-	TRBV2	TRBJ1-2	-
TGTGCCAGCAGCCAAGGGGCGGGGTTAAACACAGATACGCAGTATTTT	CASSQGAGLNTDTQYF	-	TRBV4-2	TRBJ2-3	-
TGTGCCAGCAGCCACGATCCCGAATTCTCAGGCCTAAGTGATCAGCCCCAGCATTTT	CASSHDPEFSGLSDQPQHF	-	TRBV14	TRBJ1-5	-
TGTGCCAGTAGTATGCAGGTTTGGACTGAAGCTTTCTTT	CASSMQVWTEAFF	-	TRBV19	TRBJ1-1	-
TGTGCCAGCAGCCGCGGGACAGGTGGTGATACGCAGTATTTT	CASSRGTGGDTQYF	-	TRBV6-5	TRBJ2-3	TRBD1
TGTGCCAGCAGCTTTACCCAGCAGGTCCCCTACGAGCAGTACTTC	CASSFTQQVPYEQYF	once	TRBV7-2	TRBJ2-7	-
TGTGCCAGCAGTTACGACGGGACAGGGTTAGGAAACACCATATATTTT	CASSYDGTGLGNTIYF	-	TRBV6-5	TRBJ1-3	TRBD1
TGTGCCAGCAGTTCGATCGGACAGACCTACGAGCAGTACTTC	CASSSIGQTYEQYF	-	TRBV6-6	TRBJ2-7	-
TGTGCCAGCGCCAGGGGGGCCTACGAGCAGTACTTC	CASARGAYEQYF	-	TRBV12-3/TRBV12-4	TRBJ2-7	-
TGTGCCAGCAGCTTACTCCTGTCAGGCGGGATCGGAGAGACCCAGTACTTC	CASSLLLSGGIGETQYF	once	TRBV11-3	TRBJ2-5	-
TGTGCCCATACAAAAGGGTGGGAAGGGGCTGAAGCTTTCTTT	CAHTKGWEGAEAFF	once	TRBV30	TRBJ1-1	-
TGTGCCAGCAGCTTTTCACAGAACACTGAAGCTTTCTTT	CASSFSQNTEAFF	once	TRBV7-2	TRBJ1-1	-
TGTGCCAGCAGTTACTCGATGAACAGGGCCTCCTACGAGCAGTACTTC	CASSYSMNRASYEQYF	-	TRBV6-5	TRBJ2-7	-
TGTGCCTGGAATCCCGGGACAGGGTTCCACGAGCAGTACTTC	CAWNPGTGFHEQYF	-	TRBV30	TRBJ2-7	TRBD1
TGTGCCAGCAGCCAAGGACGTCGGGTCACTGAAGCTTTCTTT	CASSQGRRVTEAFF	-	TRBV14	TRBJ1-1	-
TGTGCCAGCAGCTTAGTTCAGGGATACACCGGGGAGCTGTTTTTT	CASSLVQGYTGELFF	-	TRBV13	TRBJ2-2	-
TGTGCCAGCAGCCCCAGGGGGACAGCCAGAAACTACGAGCAGTACTTC	CASSPRGTARNYEQYF	-	TRBV11-2	TRBJ2-7	TRBD1
TGTGCCACCAGTGATTCAGGGGACCTCGGCAATGAGCAGTTCTTC	CATSDSGDLGNEQFF	-	TRBV24-1	TRBJ2-1	-
TGTGCCAGCAGCTTAACGGGACAGGTGGGAACTGAAGCTTTCTTT	CASSLTGQVGTEAFF	-	TRBV7-3	TRBJ1-1	TRBD1
TGTGCCAGCAGAGGACAGGGGGCGCGGGAGCAGTACTTC	CASRGQGAREQYF	-	TRBV6-5	TRBJ2-7	TRBD1
TGTGCCTCCACGGGTGGGGCCTTAACCACAGATACGCAGTATTTT	CASTGGALTTDTQYF	once	TRBV6-1	TRBJ2-3	-
TGTGCCAGTAGCCCACTTATCGGGGGGCCATACGAGCAGTACTTC	CASSPLIGGPYEQYF	-	TRBV19	TRBJ2-7	-
TGTGCCAGCAGCAAACCGGGAAGCGGTGAAAAACTGTTTTTT	CASSKPGSGEKLFF	few	TRBV7-9	TRBJ1-4	-
TGTGCCAGCAGGTGGGTGGGGGCCGTTATTCAGCCCCAGCATTTT	CASRWVGAVIQPQHF	-	TRBV28	TRBJ1-5	-
TGTGCCAGCTCACCACCTGGACAGAAGGAAAAACTGTTTTTT	CASSPPGQKEKLFF	-	TRBV18	TRBJ1-4	-
TGTGCCAGCAGCGTAGGCGGGACCCAGTACTTC	CASSVGGTQYF	-	TRBV9	TRBJ2-5	-
TGTGCCAGCAGCCCCGGGACAGAGAACACTGAAGCTTTCTTT	CASSPGTENTEAFF	-	TRBV3-1/TRBV3-2	TRBJ1-1	TRBD1
TGTGCCAGCAGCGTAGGGCAGGGCGGCGAGCAGTACTTC	CASSVGQGGEQYF	-	TRBV9	TRBJ2-7	-
TGTGCCAGCAGCCATAAGCCAGATACGCAGTATTTT	CASSHKPDTQYF	-	TRBV7-9	TRBJ2-3	-
TGTGCCTGGAGTGTACCCCTTCGAGGGGGCTACGAGCAGTACTTC	CAWSVPLRGGYEQYF	-	TRBV30	TRBJ2-7	-
TGTGCCAGCAGCCCAGAAACCAGGACAGATACGCAGTATTTT	CASSPETRTDTQYF	-	TRBV3-1/TRBV3-2	TRBJ2-3	-
TGTGCCAGCAGCGTAGGGGGGGAACAAGGCTACACCTTC	CASSVGGEQGYTF	-	TRBV9	TRBJ1-2	-
TGTGCCAGCAGTTTATCGGGAAACTCTGGAAACACCATATATTTT	CASSLSGNSGNTIYF	-	TRBV28	TRBJ1-3	-
TGCGCCAGCAGCCAAGATAGGAGGCAGCCCCAGCATTTT	CASSQDRRQPQHF	few	TRBV4-3	TRBJ1-5	-
TGTGCCAGCAGTGGGGCAGGGTGGACTGAAGCTTTCTTT	CASSGAGWTEAFF	-	TRBV25-1	TRBJ1-1	-
TGTGCCAGCAGCCCCCATGACAGGGCTTCAGTCTATGGCTACACCTTC	CASSPHDRASVYGYTF	-	TRBV14	TRBJ1-2	TRBD1
TGTGCCACCAGCAGAGCTATGGACAGGGCCCACGAGCAGTACTTC	CATSRAMDRAHEQYF	-	TRBV15	TRBJ2-7	TRBD1
TGCGCCAGCAGCTTGGGGGGCACCTCAGGGGCAGATACGCAGTATTTT	CASSLGGTSGADTQYF	-	TRBV5-1	TRBJ2-3	-
TGTGCCAGCAGCGTCTCATCAGGGAATTCCTACGAGCAGTACTTC	CASSVSSGNSYEQYF	once	TRBV9	TRBJ2-7	-
TGTGCCAGCAGTCTGCGGGGGCGAACATATGGCTACACCTTC	CASSLRGRTYGYTF	few	TRBV2	TRBJ1-2	-
TGTGCCAGCAGCCGACTAGCGGGGTTGAACACCGGGGAGCTGTTTTTT	CASSRLAGLNTGELFF	-	TRBV7-8	TRBJ2-2	TRBD2
TGTGCTAGTGGTAGGGGACAGGGGGGCACAGATACGCAGTATTTT	CASGRGQGGTDTQYF	few	TRBV12-5	TRBJ2-3	TRBD1
TGTGCCAGCCTTGCCAGTGGGGGCCAGCCCCAGCATTTT	CASLASGGQPQHF	-	TRBV28	TRBJ1-5	-
TGCGCCAGCAGCTTGCTTTTAGAGAACACTGAAGCTTTCTTT	CASSLLLENTEAFF	-	TRBV5-1	TRBJ1-1	-
TGTGCCAGCAGGGACGGACTAGCGGAGACCCAGTACTTC	CASRDGLAETQYF	-	TRBV6-5	TRBJ2-5	TRBD2
TGTGCCAGCAGCTTAGGCGGGACGACCGTGTATGAGCAGTTCTTC	CASSLGGTTVYEQFF	-	TRBV11-3	TRBJ2-1	-
TGCAGCGTTCTCGGGGTCCAAGAGACCCAGTACTTC	CSVLGVQETQYF	-	TRBV29-1	TRBJ2-5	-
TGTGCCTGGAGTGCCCGGGACAGCCTTTCCACTGAAGCTTTCTTT	CAWSARDSLSTEAFF	-	TRBV30	TRBJ1-1	TRBD1